The clone carrying this TCR beta chain occurred a few times. No antigen is known for it. This sample stems from a study of T-cell memory formation after mild COVID-19. On the study more broadly: Largely, the TCR clusters proved donor specific.

General study findings and limits: Some SARS-CoV-2-responding clones were already detected in memory before infection. Mostly located in CM and EM were contracting CD4+ clones, with contracting CD8+ clones located in EMRA.

Researchers used 5'RACE with constant-segment primers to make TCR alpha and TCR beta cDNA libraries that carry sample barcodes and UMIs. One entry per CDR3 protein results from TCRdb running MiXCR on the 5' RACE reads. The table lists roughly 250,000 distinct CDR3 sequences, 16% of them singletons, with around 23% in the top ten. Trimming removed 0 bases at V and 2 bases at J, with 13 bases between. The CDR3 consists of 15 residues. Germline CDR1 reads DFQATT; CDR2 reads SNEGSKA (reference sequence). The sample was PBMCs or a T cell subset sorted from them (not recorded which). The chain has TRBV20-1 and TRBJ1-2; D gene ambiguous. The sequence derives from a man between 18 and 29 years old who had mild COVID-19 (a few samples of this study predate the infection). Cell type and time point are not known. The CDR3 DNA reads TGCAGTGCTAGAGATTCGAGAAGACAAAACTATGGCTACACCTTC. This encodes CSARDSRRQNYGYTF.